This T cell receptor beta chain emerged from a study of PD-1 blockade in classical Hodgkin lymphoma. In the study overall: Nivolumab dosed at 3 mg/kg went to patients intravenously every 2 weeks.

For this clone: Its antigen is as yet unknown.

After autologous stem cell transplantation all patients relapsed, and prior brentuximab vedotin exposure differed between cohorts. General study points: Complete responders entered with baseline diversity on par with newly diagnosed patients, the results showed.

CDR1 and CDR2 (germline): MNHEY, SMNVEV (reference sequence). There are 16 residues in the CDR3. The junction had 8 bases not matched to a gene; V was cut back by 5 bases and J by 2 bases. The table came from immunoSEQ multiplex PCR; TCRdb's copy has only in-frame clones and leaves some out. The profile covers about 94,000 clones, with 80% to 90% appearing a single time and around 10% taken by the ten largest. The sequencing here drew on peripheral blood mononuclear cells (PBMCs), taken before the second cycle of nivolumab. This sequence joins TRBV27 and TRBJ2-3, with TRBD1 identical over 9 bases. This TCR was recovered from a human donor with classical Hodgkin lymphoma. CDR3 coding DNA: TGTGCCAGCAGTGACCAACAGGGGGCATACACAGATACGCAGTATTTT. Translating gives CASSDQQGAYTDTQYF.